A single sample gave rise to the 16 T cell receptor beta chains below, sequenced in a study of blood T cell repertoires in COVID-19. Using immunoSEQ multiplex PCR, the repertoire was profiled, and TCRdb retains in-frame clones only, with some absent. The repertoire includes some 150,000 clones, about 88% of them detected once, and more than 0.85% sits in the top ten. The sequenced sample was peripheral blood. These receptor sequences come from a man aged 40-49 years with acute or convalescent COVID-19.

This chain joins TRBV5-1 and TRBJ1-5; 7 bases are shared with TRBD1. The CDR3 contains 14 residues. The J segment lost 7 bases and the V segment lost 0 bases, leaving 4 bases of the junction unmatched. From germline, CDR1 is SGHRS and CDR2 YFSETQ. This chain's CDR3 is CASSLAGGQQPQHF. In DNA form, the CDR3 reads TGCGCCAGCAGCTTGGCAGGGGGTCAGCAGCCCCAGCATTTT.

The chain combines TRBV11-3 with TRBJ2-5; the match to TRBD1 covers 8 bases. With V trimmed by 4 bases and J by 11 bases, 12 bases remained unmatched. Germline values: CDR1 SGHNT, CDR2 YENEEA. This CDR3 is 14 amino acids long. The CDR3 sequence: CASSSGTGWEEQYF. The CDR3, as DNA: TGTGCCAGCAGCTCCGGGACAGGTTGGGAAGAGCAGTACTTC.

The J gene is TRBJ1-2, the V gene TRBV19; 9 positions agree with TRBD1. CDR3 length equals 15 residues. The germline gives CDR1 LNHDA, CDR2 SQIVND (reference sequence). Trimming took 4 bases from V and 9 from J; bases not matched to a gene: 12. The CDR3 region has the DNA TGTGCCAGTAGTAAGTTGGGACAGGGTCGTGATCGCTACACCTTC. It specifies CASSKLGQGRDRYTF.

The chain recombines TRBV11-2 with TRBJ2-1; 10 bases are a match to TRBD2. The CDR3 is 15 residues long. Germline trimming cut 5 bases from V and 1 base from J; bases unmatched to any gene: 2. Looked up from germline, CDR1 is SGHAT and CDR2 is FQNNGV. The CDR3 DNA is TGTGCCAGCAGCCAACTAGCGGGGTCCTACAATGAGCAGTTCTTC. This gives the protein CASSQLAGSYNEQFF.

This clone showed up just once. The chain employs TRBV16 and TRBJ1-1; D is perhaps TRBD1 (5 bases). The germline V and J ends were trimmed by 8 bases and 0 bases, with 13 bases remaining between them. The length of the CDR3 is 14 residues. Per the germline V gene, CDR1 is KGHSY and CDR2 is FQNENV. CDR3 nucleotide sequence: TGTGCCAGCCGAGCGACAGAACTGAACACTGAAGCTTTCTTT. It translates to CASRATELNTEAFF.

The chain has TRBV5-1 and TRBJ2-7, with D uncertain. CDR3 length: 14 residues. CDR1 is SGHRS, CDR2 YFSETQ, per germline. V was cut by 0 bases and J by 7 bases, with 14 bases left in between. For the CDR3, the DNA is TGCGCCAGCAGCTTGGGCTTGCCCTCTCGGGAGCAGTACTTC. Translated: CASSLGLPSREQYF.

The chain links TRBV27 to TRBJ1-6; a weak D match, TRBD1 (6 bases). This CDR3 has 15 residues. V dropped 2 bases and J dropped 3 bases, with 8 bases sitting between them. Per germline, CDR1 MNHEY and CDR2 SMNVEV (reference sequence). CDR3 in DNA: TGTGCCAGCAGTTTAACAGGGCTCTATAATTCACCCCTCCACTTT. This translates into CASSLTGLYNSPLHF.

The chain carries TRBV5-1 and TRBJ2-7; no clear D gene. This CDR3 has 15 amino acids. The ends were cut back, 2 bases at V and 3 bases at J, with 15 bases in the middle. CDR1 and CDR2 (germline): SGHRS, YFSETQ. The CDR3 DNA reads TGCGCCAGCAGCTTTTGGCAGGCCCCTAACTACGAGCAGTACTTC. Protein: CASSFWQAPNYEQYF.

The CDR3 here is CASSLGTAGEKLFF. The CDR3 bases are TGTGCCAGCAGCCTGGGGACGGCGGGGGAAAAACTGTTTTTT. This sequence joins TRBV5-5 and TRBJ1-4; possible D gene TRBD1, 5 bases. V lost 4 bases, J lost 8 bases, and 15 bases lay in between. Germline V gene data show CDR1 as SGHKS and CDR2 as YYEKEE (reference sequence). This CDR3 spans 14 amino acids.

This clone occurred once. The chain carries TRBV2 and TRBJ1-1; tentative D call: TRBD1 (5 bases). From germline, CDR1 is SNHLY and CDR2 FYNNEI. This CDR3 contains 12 residues. V lost 5 bases, J lost 1 base, and 5 bases lay in between. The CDR3 coding sequence is TGTGCCAGCAGTCAGGGGAACACTGAAGCTTTCTTT. It encodes CASSQGNTEAFF.

The rearrangement uses TRBV18 and TRBJ2-3, with 8 nucleotides matching TRBD1. The V and J ends lost 0 bases and 1 base, in that order; junction bases with no gene match: 3. Germline values: CDR1 KGHSH, CDR2 LQKENI. The CDR3 runs 16 residues. The chain's CDR3 is CASSPPGGQGTDTQYF. CDR3 sequence (DNA): TGTGCCAGCTCACCACCGGGGGGACAGGGCACAGATACGCAGTATTTT.

This clone was observed once. The rearrangement links TRBV7-9 to TRBJ1-2; TRBD1 is a possible D gene (6 bases). V lost 1 base, J lost 4 bases, and 13 bases lay in between. This CDR3 region has 15 residues. Germline V CDR1 and CDR2: SEHNR, FQNEAQ (reference sequence). CDR3 bases: TGTGCCAGCAGCTTAGAGGGCAGGGGCATCTATGGCTACACCTTC. Translating it yields CASSLEGRGIYGYTF.

The chain joins TRBV14 to TRBJ1-1; D may be TRBD1 (6 bases). Trimming cost V 4 bases and J 6 bases, with 12 bases left between them. CDR3 length equals 13 residues. Germline V gene data show CDR1 as SGHDN and CDR2 as FVKESK. CDR3 bases: TGTGCCAGCAGCCCGACAGGCGGCTCTGAAGCTTTCTTT. Protein: CASSPTGGSEAFF. The entire variable domain, with the rest obtained from reference TRBV14 and TRBJ1-1, is as follows: EAGVTQFPSHSVIEKGQTVTLRCDPISGHDNLYWYRRVMGKEIKFLLHFVKESKQDESGMPNNRFLAERTGGTYSTLKVQPAELEDSGVYFCASSPTGGSEAFFGQGTRLTVV.

V and J are TRBV7-3 and TRBJ1-1; no clear D. In germline, CDR1 is SGHTA, CDR2 FQGTGA. This CDR3 is 15 amino acids long. The V end lost 6 bases, the J end lost 0 bases, and 14 bases lay between the germline ends. DNA of the CDR3: TGTGCCAGCAGTCCCTCTAGGATTATGAACACTGAAGCTTTCTTT. It specifies CASSPSRIMNTEAFF.

This clone was seen just once. V gene TRBV27 combines with J gene TRBJ1-5, with D hard to call. Germline CDR1 reads MNHEY; CDR2 reads SMNVEV (reference sequence). The CDR3 runs 14 residues. Trimming stripped 2 bases from V and 3 bases from J, with 8 bases between. CDR3 protein: CASSLGQFNQPQHF. The CDR3 bases are TGTGCCAGCAGTTTAGGGCAGTTCAATCAGCCCCAGCATTTT.

The chain uses TRBV6-5 and TRBJ1-1; a weak D match, TRBD1 (5 bases). Germline V gene data show CDR1 as MNHEY and CDR2 as SVGAGI. The CDR3 has 15 amino acids. Trimming cost V 4 bases and J 4 bases, with 16 bases left between them. This CDR3 is CASSFTREAGTEAFF. DNA for the CDR3: TGTGCCAGCAGTTTCACCAGGGAGGCGGGCACTGAAGCTTTCTTT.